What follows are 17 T cell receptor beta chains derived from one specimen sequenced in a study of regulatory T cells in long-lasting Graves disease. Assembly of TCR beta libraries relied on iRepertoire HTBI primers together with Arm-PCR of CDR3 regions. TCRdb passed the multiplex PCR reads through MiXCR, listing each CDR3 protein once. This sample carries 450,000 or so distinct CDR3 sequences, 20% of them seen once, and the ten largest clones take about 7.8%. This sample's time point: persistent/refractory GD, antithyroid drugs over 5 years with positive TRAb. The TCR library was prepared using RNA isolated from PBMCs. The source was peripheral blood mononuclear cells (PBMCs), collected when the disease was refractory, from a patient treated with antithyroid drugs. Source of these receptors: a female donor with Graves disease.

The table lists this clonotype with many counts. The chain is built from TRBV28 and TRBJ1-6, with D perhaps TRBD1 (6 bases). The CDR3 is made up of 14 amino acids. Germline loops: CDR1 MDHEN, CDR2 SYDVKM. V dropped 7 bases and J dropped 5 bases, with 12 bases sitting between them. Written as DNA, the CDR3 is TGTGCCAGCACCTCACAGGGACATAATTCACCCCTCCACTTT. Residues: CASTSQGHNSPLHF.

This chain connects TRBV7-9 to TRBJ1-2, with a possible D match to TRBD1 (5 bases). CDR1 is SEHNR and CDR2 is FQNEAQ in the germline V gene (reference sequence). Trimming shortened V by 1 base and J by 9 bases, and 15 bases separated the two germline ends. The CDR3 consists of 14 residues. The CDR3 spells CASSLVPGSDSYTF. CDR3 nucleotides: TGTGCCAGCAGCTTAGTTCCAGGGTCTGACAGCTACACCTTC. The full variable domain, completed using reference TRBV7-9 and TRBJ1-2, is DTGVSQNPRHKITKRGQNVTFRCDPISEHNRLYWYRQTLGQGPEFLTYFQNEAQLEKSRLLSDRFSAERPKGSFSTLEIQRTEQGDSAMYLCASSLVPGSDSYTFGSGTRLTVV.

The chain couples TRBV30 to TRBJ2-7; no clear D. V was trimmed by 0 bases and J by 0 bases, leaving 6 bases between them. The CDR3 spans 13 residues. Germline V gene sequence: CDR1 GTSNPN, CDR2 SVGIG (reference sequence). CDR3 sequence: CAWSVEYSYEQYF. DNA of the CDR3: TGTGCCTGGAGTGTAGAGTACTCCTACGAGCAGTACTTC.

The V and J genes are TRBV10-1 and TRBJ2-5; TRBD1 agrees at 12 bases. Germline V gene lookup returns CDR1 WNHNN and CDR2 SYGVQD (reference sequence). There are 15 residues in the CDR3. The trim removed 6 bases at V and 5 bases at J, leaving 7 bases unmatched. Written as DNA, the CDR3 is TGCGCCAGCAGCTTGCGGGACAGGGGGCACGAGACCCAGTACTTC. As protein: CASSLRDRGHETQYF.

The gene calls are TRBV12-3 or TRBV12-4 and TRBJ2-3, with D perhaps TRBD2 (5 bases). The CDR3 contains 16 residues. V lost 6 bases and J lost 6, with 22 bases in between. The CDR3, as DNA: TGTGCCAGCAGGGTCACTAGTTTTGGCACCCGGGATACGCAGTATTTT. It codes for CASRVTSFGTRDTQYF.

This clonotype was observed at least ten times. The J gene is TRBJ2-5, the V gene TRBV20-1; 7 bases line up with TRBD1. Germline V gene data show CDR1 as DFQATT and CDR2 as SNEGSKA (reference sequence). Losses at the gene ends were 5 bases for V and 3 bases for J; bases not matched to a gene: 3. The CDR3 has 12 amino acids. CDR3 loop: CSAVDRKETQYF. In DNA form, the CDR3 reads TGCAGTGCTGTGGACAGGAAAGAGACCCAGTACTTC.

This clonotype was counted ten times or more. The gene calls are TRBV2 and TRBJ2-5; possible D gene TRBD2, 5 bases. With 7 bases removed from V and 4 bases from J, the gap between germline ends came to 16 bases. Germline-derived CDR1 and CDR2 are SNHLY and FYNNEI. The CDR3 contains 14 residues. CDR3: CASTPIGVAETQYF. CDR3 nucleotides: TGTGCCAGCACCCCCATCGGGGTTGCAGAGACCCAGTACTTC. The entire variable domain, with the rest obtained from reference TRBV2 and TRBJ2-5, is as follows: EPEVTQTPSHQVTQMGQEVILRCVPISNHLYFYWYRQILGQKVEFLVSFYNNEISEKSEIFDDQFSVERPDGSNFTLKIRSTKLEDSAMYFCASTPIGVAETQYFGPGTRLLVL.

This clonotype came up many times. This sequence joins TRBV7-9 and TRBJ1-1, with D possibly being TRBD1 (6 bases). Trimming shortened V by 5 bases and J by 0 bases, and 13 bases separated the two germline ends. This CDR3 is built from 15 residues. The germline V gene encodes CDR1 SEHNR and CDR2 FQNEAQ (reference sequence). CDR3 coding DNA: TGTGCCAGCAGCGAAACCGGGACAATGAACACTGAAGCTTTCTTT. Encoded protein: CASSETGTMNTEAFF.

This clonotype showed up just a few times. The V call is TRBV7-9, the J call TRBJ1-4; 7 bases are a match to TRBD1. The ends lost 11 bases at V and 5 bases at J; junction bases unmatched: 11. Germline CDR1 SEHNR, CDR2 FQNEAQ (reference sequence). CDR3 length: 14 amino acids. In DNA, the CDR3 is TGTGCCGTGCAAGCGGGACAGAAGAATGAAAAACTGTTTTTT. Translation: CAVQAGQKNEKLFF.

This chain joins TRBV7-2 and TRBJ1-4; D perhaps matches TRBD1 (5 bases). From germline, CDR1 is SGHTA and CDR2 FQGNSA. CDR3 length: 15 residues. The germline V and J ends were trimmed by 1 base and 7 bases, with 13 bases remaining between them. The chain's CDR3 is CASSLEAGRAEKLFF. The CDR3 nucleotides read TGTGCCAGCAGCTTAGAAGCAGGGCGGGCTGAAAAACTGTTTTTT.

The gene calls are TRBV24-1 and TRBJ2-2, with TRBD1 identical over 10 bases. Germline V gene data show CDR1 as KGHDR and CDR2 as SFDVKD. The J segment lost 2 bases and the V segment lost 11 bases, leaving 4 bases of the junction unmatched. This CDR3 spans 14 amino acids. CDR3 in DNA: TGTGCCATCGGACAGGGGGGCAACACCGGGGAGCTGTTTTTT. Translated: CAIGQGGNTGELFF.

In its sample, this clonotype was seen many times. The rearrangement uses TRBV7-2 and TRBJ2-7, with D perhaps assigned TRBD1 or TRBD2 (5 bases each). The CDR3 covers 19 residues. Trimming left V 6 bases short and J 2 bases short, with 29 bases between. Germline CDR1 SGHTA, CDR2 FQGNSA. CDR3 sequence: CASRRSGAGSHGGPYEQYF. CDR3 nucleotides: TGTGCCAGCAGACGCTCCGGGGCAGGGTCGCACGGTGGGCCCTACGAGCAGTACTTC.

This chain links TRBV4-2 with TRBJ2-7, with 7 positions matching TRBD2. CDR3 length: 17 amino acids. Per the germline V gene, CDR1 is LGHNA and CDR2 is YNFKEQ. After removal of 2 bases from V and 3 bases from J, the junction contained 13 bases not matched to a gene. CDR3 sequence reads: CASSQSSTSESYYEQYF. DNA for the CDR3: TGTGCCAGCAGCCAAAGCTCCACTAGCGAGAGCTACTACGAGCAGTACTTC.

This clonotype was recorded a few times. This chain joins TRBV6-1 and TRBJ1-2; 7 nucleotides line up with TRBD1. The CDR3 has 12 residues. J was trimmed by 8 bases and V by 7 bases; bases with no gene match: 7. Germline CDR1 and CDR2: MNHNS and SASEGT. The chain's CDR3 is CASTSGQLGYTF. The CDR3 nucleotides are TGTGCCAGCACTTCGGGACAGTTGGGCTACACCTTC.

This clonotype appeared many times. The V call is TRBV27, the J call TRBJ2-7; D is undetermined. From germline, CDR1 is MNHEY and CDR2 SMNVEV (reference sequence). V gave up 5 bases and J gave up 2 bases, with 10 bases separating them. The CDR3 totals 13 residues. Here the CDR3 DNA reads TGTGCCAGCAGTGACCCACAGACCTACGAGCAGTACTTC. This codes for CASSDPQTYEQYF.

The chain uses TRBV6-5 and TRBJ1-1, with TRBD1 identical over 8 bases. This CDR3 contains 15 residues. Germline V gives CDR1 MNHEY, CDR2 SVGAGI. The V gene end was trimmed by 2 bases and the J gene end by 3 bases; junction bases not matched to a gene: 5. The CDR3 region is CASSYRTGWDTEAFF. The CDR3 DNA reads as TGTGCCAGCAGTTACCGGACAGGGTGGGACACTGAAGCTTTCTTT.

The sample holds many counts of this clonotype. The V gene is TRBV11-2, the J gene TRBJ2-7; no firm D call. CDR1 is SGHAT and CDR2 is FQNNGV in the germline V gene. The length of the CDR3 is 14 residues. V lost 3 bases and J 2 bases, leaving 11 bases between the germline ends. CDR3 nucleotide sequence: TGTGCCAGCAGCTTTGCCCCGACGGCCTACGAGCAGTACTTC. This gives the protein CASSFAPTAYEQYF.